Sequencing of this TCR beta chain was carried out in a study of cytomegalovirus exposure and HLA in healthy donors. Study-level background: Early on, a data release was issued that held roughly 84 million unique TCRs from HLA-typed donors.

As for this clone: Its specificity is unknown.

Findings of the study overall: High sensitivity and specificity were reportedly achieved when the classifier diagnosed cytomegalovirus status. Accurate prediction of most subjects' HLA-A and HLA-B alleles from TCR beta sequences was reported.

PCR employed 60 Vbeta and 13 Jbeta primers. Profiling relied on immunoSEQ multiplex PCR, and the TCRdb table lists in-frame clones only, not all of them. The sample lists 110,000 to 150,000 clones; roughly 77% were seen once. Sequencing input: PBMCs. The receptor comes from a male donor in good health and CMV-seronegative.

For the CDR3, the DNA is TGTGCCAGCAGCCCTAGCCGAACGACCGGGGAGCTGTTTTTT. Its translation: CASSPSRTTGELFF. This chain links TRBV6-4 with TRBJ2-2; D possibly corresponds to TRBD2 (5 bases). This CDR3 has 14 amino acids. CDR1 MRHNA and CDR2 SNTAGT come from the germline V gene. The V end lost 6 bases, the J end lost 5 bases, and 13 bases lay between the germline ends.